A selection of T cell receptor beta chains follows, all from one sample in a study of shared T cell receptors in the human thymus. Clones were sequenced by immunoSEQ multiplex PCR, and TCRdb holds only the in-frame ones, with some missing. The table records more than 550,000 clones, 75% to 90% of them present only once. The data were also submitted as part of a second study, on human thymus T cells.

The sample comprised thymocytes. The origin of the receptors is a girl in the first two years of life with a congenital heart defect. Each CDR3 is given with its conserved first and last residue. The order of the fields is CDR3 DNA, CDR3 protein, D gene, V gene, J gene, clone size. The D gene is left open where the match is weak. For some rows the clone size is stated as once, few or many, or as a class when expanded; others skip it.

CDR3nt: TGTGCCAGCAGCGCGAGGTCCGGGACAGGGGGACCTGGCGAGCAGTACTTC; CDR3aa: CASSARSGTGGPGEQYF; d_gene: TRBD1; v_gene: TRBV9; j_gene: TRBJ2-7; abundance: NA
CDR3nt: TGCGCCAGCAGTGTCGGACAGGAAAGAAACACCATATATTTT; CDR3aa: CASSVGQERNTIYF; d_gene: TRBD1; v_gene: TRBV10-2; j_gene: TRBJ1-3; abundance: NA
CDR3nt: TGTGCCACCAGCAGAGCAGGGCGAGACGGGTTCTTC; CDR3aa: CATSRAGRDGFF; d_gene: NA; v_gene: TRBV15; j_gene: TRBJ2-1; abundance: NA
CDR3nt: TGTGCCAGCAGTGCCCCCGGGTCTGGGGCCAACGTCCTGACTTTC; CDR3aa: CASSAPGSGANVLTF; d_gene: NA; v_gene: TRBV25-1; j_gene: TRBJ2-6; abundance: NA
CDR3nt: TGTGCCAGCAGCCCCTGGAGGGGAGAACAAGAGACCCAGTACTTC; CDR3aa: CASSPWRGEQETQYF; d_gene: NA; v_gene: TRBV7-2; j_gene: TRBJ2-5; abundance: NA
CDR3nt: TGTGCCAGCAGCACGGGACAGCCGAGGGGGGAACTGTTTTTT; CDR3aa: CASSTGQPRGELFF; d_gene: TRBD1; v_gene: TRBV25-1; j_gene: TRBJ1-4; abundance: once
CDR3nt: TGTGCCAGCAGCGCAATCTCGAAGGGGGAGACTGAAGCTTTCTTT; CDR3aa: CASSAISKGETEAFF; d_gene: NA; v_gene: TRBV9; j_gene: TRBJ1-1; abundance: NA
CDR3nt: TGTGCCAGCAGCTTAATTGGAGAACAGGGGTGGTACTACGAGCAGTACTTC; CDR3aa: CASSLIGEQGWYYEQYF; d_gene: TRBD1; v_gene: TRBV7-2; j_gene: TRBJ2-7; abundance: NA
CDR3nt: TGTGCCAGCAGTGAGTCGGGGTTAGGAAACACCATATATTTT; CDR3aa: CASSESGLGNTIYF; d_gene: NA; v_gene: TRBV25-1; j_gene: TRBJ1-3; abundance: few
CDR3nt: TGTGCCAGCAGCCCGGCCCCCCCCCTGCCAGGGGTTCAGTACTTC; CDR3aa: CASSPAPPLPGVQYF; d_gene: NA; v_gene: TRBV5-5; j_gene: TRBJ2-4; abundance: once
CDR3nt: TGCGCCAGCAGCCAAGATCGTCCTAGAGCGGATGGGACTAGCGGCACAGATACGCAGTATTTT; CDR3aa: CASSQDRPRADGTSGTDTQYF; d_gene: TRBD2; v_gene: TRBV4-3; j_gene: TRBJ2-3; abundance: NA
CDR3nt: TGCGCCAGCAGCTTGGTGACAGGGGGCGCTCCCCCCACCGGGGAGCTGTTTTTT; CDR3aa: CASSLVTGGAPPTGELFF; d_gene: TRBD1; v_gene: TRBV5-1; j_gene: TRBJ2-2; abundance: NA
CDR3nt: TGTGCTAGTGGTTTGGTACTTCGTGACAGTCCCCCCTCTGGAAACACCATATATTTT; CDR3aa: CASGLVLRDSPPSGNTIYF; d_gene: NA; v_gene: TRBV12-5; j_gene: TRBJ1-3; abundance: NA
CDR3nt: TGTGCCAGCAGTTTCCAGGGGCGCAATGAGCAGTTCTTC; CDR3aa: CASSFQGRNEQFF; d_gene: NA; v_gene: TRBV27; j_gene: TRBJ2-1; abundance: NA
CDR3nt: TGTGCCAGCAGTTCGCCCCAGGGATCCGAGCAGTACTTC; CDR3aa: CASSSPQGSEQYF; d_gene: NA; v_gene: TRBV28; j_gene: TRBJ2-7; abundance: NA
CDR3nt: TGTGCCAGCAGGCGTAGCGGGGGTCCCTACAATGAGCAGTTCTTC; CDR3aa: CASRRSGGPYNEQFF; d_gene: TRBD2; v_gene: TRBV11-1; j_gene: TRBJ2-1; abundance: NA
CDR3nt: TGTGCCAGCAGTCGTAGCGTCCACCCTCTTTATAGCAATCAGCCCCAGCATTTT; CDR3aa: CASSRSVHPLYSNQPQHF; d_gene: NA; v_gene: TRBV27; j_gene: TRBJ1-5; abundance: NA
CDR3nt: NA; CDR3aa: CASRLSVGNGTLRGWPQHF; d_gene: NA; v_gene: TRBV12-2; j_gene: TRBJ1-5; abundance: NA
CDR3nt: TGTGCCAGCAGGGAAGACAGGAAAGCTAACTATGGCTACACCTTC; CDR3aa: CASREDRKANYGYTF; d_gene: NA; v_gene: TRBV6-1; j_gene: TRBJ1-2; abundance: NA
CDR3nt: TGTGCCAGCAGCAAAGCGCGGACACTTCCCCTGGGCAACTATGGCTACACCTCGCCCGTCACCTTC; CDR3aa: CASSKARTLPLGNYGYTSPVTF; d_gene: NA; v_gene: TRBV21-1; j_gene: TRBJ1-2; abundance: NA
CDR3nt: TGTGCCAGCAGCCCCGGGACAGGGGGAGGATGGAACACCGGGGAGCTGTTTTTT; CDR3aa: CASSPGTGGGWNTGELFF; d_gene: TRBD1; v_gene: TRBV11-2; j_gene: TRBJ2-2; abundance: NA
CDR3nt: TGTGCCAGCAACTTTTGGGGGGGCACTGAAGCTTTCTTT; CDR3aa: CASNFWGGTEAFF; d_gene: NA; v_gene: TRBV2; j_gene: TRBJ1-1; abundance: few
CDR3nt: TGTGCCAGCACCTCTACGGGACAGAACACTGAAGCTTTCTTT; CDR3aa: CASTSTGQNTEAFF; d_gene: NA; v_gene: TRBV6-6; j_gene: TRBJ1-1; abundance: NA
CDR3nt: TGTGCCAGCAGCTTTCACCCACCGGACAGCCACCTCATGAACACTGAAGCTTTCTTT; CDR3aa: CASSFHPPDSHLMNTEAFF; d_gene: NA; v_gene: TRBV13; j_gene: TRBJ1-1; abundance: NA
CDR3nt: TGTGCCAGCAGCTTACTAAGTAGCGGAGCTAGCACAGATACGCAGTATTTT; CDR3aa: CASSLLSSGASTDTQYF; d_gene: NA; v_gene: TRBV5-6; j_gene: TRBJ2-3; abundance: once
CDR3nt: TGTGCCAGCAGCATCAGGGAAAACAATCAGCCCCAGCATTTT; CDR3aa: CASSIRENNQPQHF; d_gene: NA; v_gene: TRBV2; j_gene: TRBJ1-5; abundance: once
CDR3nt: TGTGCCAGCAGCCTCCGACTAGCGGGGGATTCCTACAATGAGCAGTTCTTC; CDR3aa: CASSLRLAGDSYNEQFF; d_gene: TRBD2; v_gene: TRBV5-6; j_gene: TRBJ2-1; abundance: NA
CDR3nt: TGTGCCAGCAGCCCAACTCCCAGTACTAGCGGGGGGGCCCTTAACACCGGGGAGCTGTTTTTT; CDR3aa: CASSPTPSTSGGALNTGELFF; d_gene: TRBD2; v_gene: TRBV4-2; j_gene: TRBJ2-2; abundance: NA
CDR3nt: TGTGCCAGCAGGGGGACAGTAAGAGGTGGCTACACCTTC; CDR3aa: CASRGTVRGGYTF; d_gene: TRBD1; v_gene: TRBV2; j_gene: TRBJ1-2; abundance: NA
CDR3nt: TGTGCCAGCCGCCGGGAGGGGGGGGGAAACATTCAGTACTTC; CDR3aa: CASRREGGGNIQYF; d_gene: TRBD2; v_gene: TRBV7-9; j_gene: TRBJ2-4; abundance: NA
CDR3nt: TGCACCAGCAGCCGAAGCGGGGGGTACTACACCGGGGAGCTGTTTTTT; CDR3aa: CTSSRSGGYYTGELFF; d_gene: NA; v_gene: TRBV1; j_gene: TRBJ2-2; abundance: NA
CDR3nt: TGTGCCAGCAGCTTAGCGACAGGGGGAACTCAGGGTGAAGCTTTCTTT; CDR3aa: CASSLATGGTQGEAFF; d_gene: TRBD1; v_gene: TRBV7-9; j_gene: TRBJ1-1; abundance: NA
CDR3nt: TGTGCCAGCAGCCCCCGGAGGGCTGGCTACACCTTC; CDR3aa: CASSPRRAGYTF; d_gene: NA; v_gene: TRBV7-9; j_gene: TRBJ1-2; abundance: once
CDR3nt: TGTGCCAGCAGTCCCGGGAGGGAGGGAAACTATGGCTACACCTTC; CDR3aa: CASSPGREGNYGYTF; d_gene: NA; v_gene: TRBV7-3; j_gene: TRBJ1-2; abundance: NA
CDR3nt: TGTGCCAGCAGCCCACCAACAGGGTTCCCTAATGAAAAACTGTTTTTT; CDR3aa: CASSPPTGFPNEKLFF; d_gene: NA; v_gene: TRBV5-6; j_gene: TRBJ1-4; abundance: NA
CDR3nt: TGCGCCAGCAGCCAAGAAGGGATAAGGGGGGGGACTAGCGCCCGCTACGAGCAGTACTTC; CDR3aa: CASSQEGIRGGTSARYEQYF; d_gene: TRBD2; v_gene: TRBV4-3; j_gene: TRBJ2-7; abundance: NA
CDR3nt: TGTGCCAGCAGCTCCACACCCACTGAAGCTTTCTTT; CDR3aa: CASSSTPTEAFF; d_gene: NA; v_gene: TRBV7-4; j_gene: TRBJ1-1; abundance: few
CDR3nt: TGCGCCACCATATTGGCCCGGGGAGGGGTCGGCACAGATACGCAGTATTTT; CDR3aa: CATILARGGVGTDTQYF; d_gene: TRBD2; v_gene: TRBV5-1; j_gene: TRBJ2-3; abundance: NA
CDR3nt: TGTGCCAGCAGTGAAGAGGTCGCGGACATTCTTCGGAGCAATCAGCCCCAGCATTTT; CDR3aa: CASSEEVADILRSNQPQHF; d_gene: NA; v_gene: TRBV6-1; j_gene: TRBJ1-5; abundance: once
CDR3nt: TGTGCCAGCAGTTTTACAGGGTCCCCCTTTTATGGCTACACCTTC; CDR3aa: CASSFTGSPFYGYTF; d_gene: NA; v_gene: TRBV2; j_gene: TRBJ1-2; abundance: NA
CDR3nt: TGTGCCAGCAGCCCTAAAGGGAGAAGCTCTGGAAACACCATATATTTT; CDR3aa: CASSPKGRSSGNTIYF; d_gene: NA; v_gene: TRBV11-2; j_gene: TRBJ1-3; abundance: NA
CDR3nt: TGTGCCAGCAGTCCCAACAGGGCCCCCCATGGCTACACCTTC; CDR3aa: CASSPNRAPHGYTF; d_gene: NA; v_gene: TRBV6-1; j_gene: TRBJ1-2; abundance: NA
CDR3nt: TGTGCCAGCAGCTTAGTTTTCGGGTATTCGGCCGTTAATGGAAACACCATATATTTT; CDR3aa: CASSLVFGYSAVNGNTIYF; d_gene: NA; v_gene: TRBV7-2; j_gene: TRBJ1-3; abundance: NA
CDR3nt: TGTGCCAGTAGTATTCACGGGACAGGGGGCAGAACAGATACGCAGTATTTT; CDR3aa: CASSIHGTGGRTDTQYF; d_gene: TRBD1; v_gene: TRBV19; j_gene: TRBJ2-3; abundance: NA
CDR3nt: TGTGCCAGCAGCTTATTAAGAGGAGGGGGCGCGTATGGCTACACCTTC; CDR3aa: CASSLLRGGGAYGYTF; d_gene: TRBD1; v_gene: TRBV7-9; j_gene: TRBJ1-2; abundance: NA